This is a list of T cell receptor beta chains from one sample in a study of PD-1 blockade in classical Hodgkin lymphoma. Here immunoSEQ multiplex PCR was the method, and the copy in TCRdb shows in-frame clones only, minus some. In the table there are about 21,000 clones, more than 75% of which are singletons. The sequenced material came from CD8+ T cells from blood. The receptor set was obtained from a human donor with classical Hodgkin lymphoma. Both conserved end residues are part of each CDR3. A D gene is named only where the DNA matches it firmly. Rows may omit the clone size; those that give it use once, few, many or a size class.

d_call: -
clone_size: -
v_call: TRBV5-6
j_call: TRBJ1-2
cdr3_aa: CASSFGKHYTF
cdr3_nt: TGTGCCAGCAGCTTTGGAAAACACTACACCTTC

d_call: TRBD1
clone_size: -
v_call: TRBV29-1
j_call: TRBJ2-1
cdr3_aa: CSVAGTGKNLYNEQFF
cdr3_nt: TGCAGCGTTGCGGGGACAGGGAAAAACCTTTACAATGAGCAGTTCTTC

d_call: -
clone_size: few
v_call: TRBV5-6
j_call: TRBJ1-4
cdr3_aa: CASSLNEKLFF
cdr3_nt: TGTGCCAGCAGCTTGAACGAAAAACTGTTTTTT

d_call: -
clone_size: -
v_call: TRBV7-2
j_call: TRBJ2-3
cdr3_aa: CASSYPLDGVTSTDTQYF
cdr3_nt: TGTGCCAGCAGCTACCCGTTGGATGGGGTTACTAGCACAGATACGCAGTATTTT

d_call: -
clone_size: few
v_call: TRBV19
j_call: TRBJ1-1
cdr3_aa: CASSPWDGNTEAFF
cdr3_nt: TGTGCCAGTAGTCCATGGGACGGGAACACTGAAGCTTTCTTT

d_call: TRBD1
clone_size: -
v_call: TRBV20-1
j_call: TRBJ2-7
cdr3_aa: CSASETGEYF
cdr3_nt: TGCAGTGCTAGTGAGACAGGGGAGTACTTC

d_call: TRBD1
clone_size: -
v_call: TRBV5-1
j_call: TRBJ2-3
cdr3_aa: CASSPGQGIDTQYF
cdr3_nt: TGCGCCAGCAGCCCGGGACAGGGGATAGATACGCAGTATTTT

d_call: TRBD2
clone_size: -
v_call: TRBV11-1
j_call: TRBJ2-2
cdr3_aa: CASSLDAGLADGELFF
cdr3_nt: TGTGCCAGCAGCTTAGACGCGGGACTAGCGGACGGGGAGCTGTTTTTT

d_call: TRBD2
clone_size: -
v_call: TRBV6-4
j_call: TRBJ2-1
cdr3_aa: CASSDRLAGGEQFF
cdr3_nt: TGTGCCAGCAGTGACCGGCTAGCGGGAGGAGAGCAGTTCTTC

d_call: -
clone_size: -
v_call: TRBV5-1
j_call: TRBJ1-4
cdr3_aa: CASSWLGMWVPNEKLFF
cdr3_nt: TGCGCCAGCAGCTGGTTGGGGATGTGGGTACCTAATGAAAAACTGTTTTTT

d_call: -
clone_size: -
v_call: TRBV7-6
j_call: TRBJ2-1
cdr3_aa: CASSLGPREQFF
cdr3_nt: TGTGCCAGCAGCTTAGGGCCTCGTGAGCAGTTCTTC

d_call: -
clone_size: -
v_call: TRBV9
j_call: TRBJ1-1
cdr3_aa: CASSVLRSDTEAFF
cdr3_nt: TGTGCCAGCAGCGTACTCCGCAGCGACACTGAAGCTTTCTTT

d_call: -
clone_size: -
v_call: TRBV7-9
j_call: TRBJ2-1
cdr3_aa: CASARGEQFF
cdr3_nt: TGTGCCAGCGCAAGGGGTGAGCAGTTCTTC

d_call: TRBD1
clone_size: -
v_call: TRBV11-1
j_call: TRBJ1-1
cdr3_aa: CASAGGVNTEAFF
cdr3_nt: TGTGCCAGCGCAGGGGGAGTGAACACTGAAGCTTTCTTT

d_call: -
clone_size: -
v_call: TRBV4-2
j_call: TRBJ1-2
cdr3_aa: CASSQGAYTF
cdr3_nt: TGTGCCAGCAGCCAGGGCGCTTACACCTTC

d_call: -
clone_size: -
v_call: TRBV15
j_call: TRBJ1-5
cdr3_aa: CATSRVVEGPNQPQHF
cdr3_nt: TGTGCCACCAGCAGAGTCGTGGAGGGTCCAAATCAGCCCCAGCATTTT

d_call: -
clone_size: -
v_call: TRBV12-5
j_call: TRBJ1-1
cdr3_aa: CACQWGNTEAFF
cdr3_nt: TGTGCTTGCCAGTGGGGCAACACTGAAGCTTTCTTT

d_call: -
clone_size: -
v_call: TRBV7-9
j_call: TRBJ1-4
cdr3_aa: CASSSTGLPIYHEKLFF
cdr3_nt: TGTGCCAGCAGCTCAACAGGGTTGCCCATATACCATGAAAAACTGTTTTTT

d_call: -
clone_size: -
v_call: TRBV19
j_call: TRBJ1-2
cdr3_aa: CASRVGSHGYTF
cdr3_nt: TGTGCCAGTAGAGTGGGTTCGCATGGCTACACCTTC

d_call: -
clone_size: -
v_call: TRBV30
j_call: TRBJ2-7
cdr3_aa: CAWNDYRSYEQYF
cdr3_nt: TGTGCCTGGAACGACTACCGCTCCTACGAGCAGTACTTC

d_call: -
clone_size: -
v_call: TRBV4-1
j_call: TRBJ1-1
cdr3_aa: CASSQTPFGKEAFF
cdr3_nt: TGCGCCAGCAGCCAAACTCCCTTCGGAAAGGAAGCTTTCTTT

d_call: -
clone_size: -
v_call: TRBV9
j_call: TRBJ1-3
cdr3_aa: CASSPGLSGNTIYF
cdr3_nt: TGTGCCAGCAGCCCGGGACTCTCTGGAAACACCATATATTTT

d_call: TRBD2
clone_size: -
v_call: TRBV7-9
j_call: TRBJ2-3
cdr3_aa: CASSWRSSGVITDTQYF
cdr3_nt: TGTGCCAGCAGCTGGCGTTCTAGCGGGGTAATCACAGATACGCAGTATTTT

d_call: -
clone_size: once
v_call: TRBV28
j_call: TRBJ1-2
cdr3_aa: CASSPSGGHLGYTF
cdr3_nt: TGTGCCAGCAGTCCCTCGGGTGGGCATCTTGGCTACACCTTC

d_call: -
clone_size: -
v_call: TRBV7-6
j_call: TRBJ1-1
cdr3_aa: CASSPELNTEAFF
cdr3_nt: TGTGCCAGCAGCCCGGAACTGAACACTGAAGCTTTCTTT

d_call: -
clone_size: once
v_call: TRBV5-1
j_call: TRBJ2-3
cdr3_aa: CASSLGPSRSTDTQYF
cdr3_nt: TGCGCCAGCAGCTTGGGTCCCTCCCGGAGCACAGATACGCAGTATTTT

d_call: -
clone_size: -
v_call: TRBV19
j_call: TRBJ1-1
cdr3_aa: CASSIGGGTPRGAFF
cdr3_nt: TGTGCCAGTAGTATAGGGGGAGGGACCCCGCGGGGAGCTTTCTTT

d_call: -
clone_size: once
v_call: TRBV29-1
j_call: TRBJ1-1
cdr3_aa: CSVADGTEAFF
cdr3_nt: TGCAGCGTGGCCGACGGCACTGAAGCTTTCTTT

d_call: -
clone_size: -
v_call: TRBV5-1
j_call: TRBJ2-5
cdr3_aa: CASSLLPVQETQYF
cdr3_nt: TGCGCCAGCAGCTTGTTGCCGGTCCAAGAGACCCAGTACTTC

d_call: -
clone_size: -
v_call: TRBV7-6
j_call: TRBJ1-1
cdr3_aa: CASSLLQGTEAFF
cdr3_nt: TGTGCCAGCAGCTTATTGCAGGGGACTGAAGCTTTCTTT

d_call: -
clone_size: -
v_call: TRBV7-2
j_call: TRBJ2-7
cdr3_aa: CASSLVGALYEQYF
cdr3_nt: TGTGCCAGCAGCTTAGTTGGGGCTCTCTACGAGCAGTACTTC

d_call: -
clone_size: once
v_call: TRBV9
j_call: TRBJ2-7
cdr3_aa: CASSVAEGTYEQYF
cdr3_nt: TGTGCCAGCAGCGTAGCAGAGGGGACCTACGAGCAGTACTTC

d_call: -
clone_size: -
v_call: TRBV5-1
j_call: TRBJ2-1
cdr3_aa: CASSLALANEQFF
cdr3_nt: TGCGCCAGCAGCTTGGCCCTAGCGAATGAGCAGTTCTTC

d_call: TRBD1
clone_size: -
v_call: TRBV2
j_call: TRBJ1-2
cdr3_aa: CASRLTGAGYGYTF
cdr3_nt: TGTGCCAGCCGCTTGACAGGGGCAGGCTATGGCTACACCTTC

d_call: -
clone_size: -
v_call: TRBV6-1
j_call: TRBJ2-1
cdr3_aa: CASSDRGSSPYNEQFF
cdr3_nt: TGTGCCAGCAGTGACCGAGGGAGTTCCCCATACAATGAGCAGTTCTTC

d_call: TRBD2
clone_size: -
v_call: TRBV9
j_call: TRBJ2-1
cdr3_aa: CASSALAGGKQFF
cdr3_nt: TGTGCCAGCAGCGCTCTAGCGGGAGGGAAGCAGTTCTTC

d_call: TRBD1
clone_size: -
v_call: TRBV5-1
j_call: TRBJ1-2
cdr3_aa: CASALTGGDYGYTF
cdr3_nt: TGCGCCAGCGCTCTTACAGGGGGCGACTATGGCTACACCTTC

d_call: -
clone_size: -
v_call: TRBV5-8
j_call: TRBJ2-7
cdr3_aa: CASSLGPDYEQYF
cdr3_nt: TGTGCCAGCAGCTTAGGTCCGGACTACGAGCAGTACTTC

d_call: TRBD2
clone_size: once
v_call: TRBV7-9
j_call: TRBJ2-1
cdr3_aa: CASSFGGSSYNEQFF
cdr3_nt: TGTGCCAGCAGCTTCGGCGGGAGCTCCTACAATGAGCAGTTCTTC

d_call: -
clone_size: -
v_call: TRBV9
j_call: TRBJ2-1
cdr3_aa: CASSVVAAPSYNEQFF
cdr3_nt: TGTGCCAGCAGCGTAGTAGCGGCCCCCTCCTACAATGAGCAGTTCTTC

d_call: TRBD1
clone_size: once
v_call: TRBV27
j_call: TRBJ1-4
cdr3_aa: CASSLWPAAGTEHPGEKLFF
cdr3_nt: TGTGCCAGCAGTTTATGGCCAGCCGCCGGGACAGAACACCCGGGAGAAAAACTGTTTTTT

d_call: -
clone_size: -
v_call: TRBV5-5
j_call: TRBJ1-5
cdr3_aa: CASSLTGFSNQPQHF
cdr3_nt: TGTGCCAGCAGCTTAACAGGATTTAGCAATCAGCCCCAGCATTTT

d_call: TRBD2
clone_size: -
v_call: TRBV9
j_call: TRBJ2-5
cdr3_aa: CASSEGGLAGETQYF
cdr3_nt: TGTGCCAGCAGCGAGGGGGGACTAGCGGGAGAGACCCAGTACTTC

d_call: -
clone_size: -
v_call: TRBV5-6
j_call: TRBJ2-7
cdr3_aa: CASSLGGGEEQYF
cdr3_nt: TGTGCCAGCAGCTTGGGGGGGGGCGAGGAGCAGTACTTC

d_call: TRBD1
clone_size: -
v_call: TRBV6-4
j_call: TRBJ2-2
cdr3_aa: CASSNSGTGGETGELFF
cdr3_nt: TGTGCCAGCAGCAACTCCGGGACAGGGGGAGAAACCGGGGAGCTGTTTTTT

d_call: -
clone_size: -
v_call: TRBV2
j_call: TRBJ2-1
cdr3_aa: CASSERVFYNEQFF
cdr3_nt: TGTGCCAGCAGTGAAAGGGTATTCTACAATGAGCAGTTCTTC

d_call: -
clone_size: once
v_call: TRBV4-1
j_call: TRBJ2-1
cdr3_aa: CASSQGRGTYNEQFF
cdr3_nt: TGCGCCAGCAGCCAAGGTCGGGGGACCTACAATGAGCAGTTCTTC

d_call: -
clone_size: few
v_call: TRBV10-3
j_call: TRBJ1-1
cdr3_aa: CAINRDTNTEAFF
cdr3_nt: TGTGCCATCAATCGAGATACGAACACTGAAGCTTTCTTT

d_call: TRBD2
clone_size: -
v_call: TRBV2
j_call: TRBJ2-1
cdr3_aa: CASSELTSGTDEQFF
cdr3_nt: TGTGCCAGCAGTGAGCTAACTAGCGGGACTGATGAGCAGTTCTTC

d_call: -
clone_size: -
v_call: TRBV5-4
j_call: TRBJ2-7
cdr3_aa: CATRSSDSYEQYF
cdr3_nt: TGTGCCACAAGATCCTCCGATTCCTACGAGCAGTACTTC

d_call: -
clone_size: -
v_call: TRBV30
j_call: TRBJ1-1
cdr3_aa: CAWSPGVPEAFF
cdr3_nt: TGTGCCTGGAGTCCCGGGGTACCTGAAGCTTTCTTT

d_call: -
clone_size: -
v_call: TRBV5-1
j_call: TRBJ2-1
cdr3_aa: CASSLGSDTYNEQFF
cdr3_nt: TGCGCCAGCAGCTTGGGGTCTGACACCTACAATGAGCAGTTCTTC

d_call: -
clone_size: -
v_call: TRBV19
j_call: TRBJ2-7
cdr3_aa: CASSRGRGEQYF
cdr3_nt: TGTGCCAGCTCTAGAGGCAGGGGAGAGCAGTACTTC

d_call: -
clone_size: -
v_call: TRBV6-5
j_call: TRBJ1-5
cdr3_aa: CASSYSWGQEPQHF
cdr3_nt: TGTGCCAGCAGTTACTCGTGGGGGCAGGAGCCCCAGCATTTT

d_call: TRBD1
clone_size: -
v_call: TRBV10-3
j_call: TRBJ1-1
cdr3_aa: CAISEKGAGNTEAFF
cdr3_nt: TGTGCCATCAGTGAGAAGGGGGCTGGGAACACTGAAGCTTTCTTT